These 21 T cell receptor beta chains share one sample of origin, sequenced in a study of blood T cell repertoires in COVID-19. Profiling relied on immunoSEQ multiplex PCR, and the TCRdb table lists in-frame clones only, not all of them. The sample contains some 74,000 clones, approximately 80% of which appear only once. Material for sequencing was peripheral blood. These TCRs come from a man older than 75 with acute or convalescent COVID-19.

The chain combines TRBV5-4 with TRBJ2-6; 7 bases match TRBD1. The trim removed 0 bases at V and 1 base at J, leaving 4 bases unmatched. CDR1 is SGHNT and CDR2 is YYREEE in the germline V gene (reference sequence). The CDR3 loop spans 17 amino acids. The CDR3 region is CASSLGQGPSGANVLTF. The CDR3 nucleotides are TGTGCCAGCAGCTTGGGACAGGGACCTTCTGGGGCCAACGTCCTGACTTTC.

The V and J genes are TRBV19 and TRBJ1-5; D remains unclear. The CDR3 is made up of 16 amino acids. CDR1 and CDR2 (germline): LNHDA, SQIVND (reference sequence). V was cut by 5 bases and J by 0 bases, with 14 bases left in between. The CDR3 loop is CASSRQVLYSNQPQHF. Written as DNA, the CDR3 is TGTGCCAGTAGTCGGCAGGTTTTATATAGCAATCAGCCCCAGCATTTT. Supplemented by reference TRBV19 and TRBJ1-5, the full variable domain reads DGGITQSPKYLFRKEGQNVTLSCEQNLNHDAMYWYRQDPGQGLRLIYYSQIVNDFQKGDIAEGYSVSREKKESFPLTVTSAQKNPTAFYLCASSRQVLYSNQPQHFGDGTRLSIL.

The chain recombines TRBV18 with TRBJ1-4, with a possible D match to TRBD1 (6 bases). V lost 0 bases, J lost 5 bases, and 13 bases lay in between. CDR3 length equals 16 residues. Germline V lookup: CDR1 KGHSH, CDR2 LQKENI. CDR3 sequence reads: CASSPPGGVGNEKLFF. The CDR3, as DNA: TGTGCCAGCTCACCACCTGGGGGCGTGGGAAATGAAAAACTGTTTTTT.

This clone has more than one count but fewer than ten. The same CDR3 also results from other DNA sequences found in this sample. J is TRBJ2-1 and V is TRBV28, with 7 bases identical to TRBD1. The CDR3 length is 15 residues. V lost 6 bases to trimming and J lost 2 bases; unmatched junction nucleotides: 7. Germline CDR1 reads MDHEN; CDR2 reads SYDVKM. CDR3 amino acids: CASRSLTGTYNEQFF. DNA for the CDR3: TGTGCCAGCAGGTCGTTGACAGGGACCTACAATGAGCAGTTCTTC.

V is TRBV19 and J is TRBJ2-4; D is ambiguous. The CDR3 is 16 residues long. Germline V gene lookup returns CDR1 LNHDA and CDR2 SQIVND (reference sequence). V was shortened by 3 bases and J by 4 bases, with 16 bases between the two germline ends. In nucleotides, the CDR3 is TGTGCCAGTAGTATCCCAAAACCAGAAACAAAAAACATTCAGTACTTC. It translates to CASSIPKPETKNIQYF.

This clone was counted only a few times. The identical CDR3 is also encoded by other nucleotide sequences in the sample. The genes are TRBV5-6 and TRBJ1-1; D unclear. The V end lost 4 bases, the J end lost 3 bases, and 7 bases lay between the germline ends. This CDR3 region has 12 residues. The germline gives CDR1 SGHDT, CDR2 YYEEEE. CDR3: CASSPRDTEAFF. The CDR3 DNA follows: TGTGCCAGCAGCCCGCGAGACACTGAAGCTTTCTTT. Variable domain in full (rest from reference TRBV5-6 and TRBJ1-1): DAGVTQSPTHLIKTRGQQVTLRCSPKSGHDTVSWYQQALGQGPQFIFQYYEEEERQRGNFPDRFSGHQFPNYSSELNVNALLLGDSALYLCASSPRDTEAFFGQGTRLTVV.

The rearrangement uses TRBV7-2 and TRBJ1-6; perhaps TRBD1 as D (5 bases). Germline lookup yields CDR1 SGHTA and CDR2 FQGNSA. There are 15 residues in the CDR3. Trimming pared 1 base from V and 7 bases from J, leaving 11 bases between. CDR3 nucleotides: TGTGCCAGCAGCTTAGTACAGACAGTCAATTCACCCCTCCACTTT. It codes for CASSLVQTVNSPLHF.

The chain employs TRBV6-5 and TRBJ2-7; 9 bases align to TRBD2. The CDR3 covers 15 residues. Unmatched junction bases numbered 5, after V lost 0 bases and J lost 5 bases. Germline CDR1 reads MNHEY; CDR2 reads SVGAGI. The CDR3, as DNA: TGTGCCAGCAGTTACTCGGCGGGGGGGCCCCACGAGCAGTACTTC. Its translation is CASSYSAGGPHEQYF.

This chain uses TRBV5-1 with TRBJ1-2, with 7 positions matching TRBD1. J was trimmed by 2 bases and V by 4 bases; bases with no gene match: 2. The CDR3 has 13 amino acids. Germline V CDR1 and CDR2: SGHRS, YFSETQ. CDR3 sequence reads: CASSEQGNYGYTF. CDR3 nucleotide sequence: TGCGCCAGCAGCGAACAGGGGAACTATGGCTACACCTTC.

The genes are TRBV21-1 and TRBJ2-3; TRBD2 is the table's D call and was not checked against the DNA. TRBV21-1 is shown as a pseudogene. The CDR3 sequence is 16 residues long. The CDR3 DNA sequence: TGTGCCAGCAGCAGAACGACTAGCGGGAGAACAGATACGCAGTATTTT. Its translation is CASSRTTSGRTDTQYF.

The CDR3 DNA sequence: TGCGCCAGCAGCTTCGGACAGGGGGGAAACGAGCAGTACTTC. The encoded protein is CASSFGQGGNEQYF. The chain recombines TRBV5-1 with TRBJ2-7; 10 nucleotides line up with TRBD1. The J segment lost 5 bases and the V segment lost 2 bases, leaving 4 bases of the junction unmatched. CDR1 is SGHRS, CDR2 YFSETQ, per germline. The CDR3 totals 14 residues.

The chain carries TRBV4-1 and TRBJ2-5; 9 bases map to TRBD2. This CDR3 is built from 16 residues. With V trimmed by 2 bases and J by 0 bases, 4 bases remained unmatched. CDR1 is MGHRA, CDR2 YSYEKL, per germline. The CDR3 is CASSQRASGDQETQYF. Here the CDR3 DNA reads TGCGCCAGCAGCCAAAGGGCTAGCGGGGACCAAGAGACCCAGTACTTC.

The rearrangement joins TRBV11-2 to TRBJ2-1; tentatively, D is TRBD1 (6 bases). Germline lookup yields CDR1 SGHAT and CDR2 FQNNGV. This CDR3 comprises 15 residues. Trimming took 7 bases from V and 4 from J, leaving 17 bases between them. The CDR3 loop is CASTPGHQSYNEQFF. CDR3 DNA sequence: TGTGCCAGCACTCCGGGACATCAAAGTTACAATGAGCAGTTCTTC.

A few counts support this clone. The rearrangement joins TRBV6-2 or TRBV6-3 to TRBJ1-1, with a possible D match to TRBD1 (6 bases). The CDR3 sequence is 17 residues long. V lost 4 bases and J lost 0, with 18 bases in between. Germline V lookup: CDR1 MNHEY, CDR2 SVGEGT. The CDR3 here is CASSSGHRAPMNTEAFF. For the CDR3, the DNA is TGTGCCAGCAGTTCCGGCCACAGGGCACCCATGAACACTGAAGCTTTCTTT.

The chain links TRBV12-3 or TRBV12-4 to TRBJ1-5; 8 bases agree with TRBD1. J lost 6 bases, V lost 6 bases, and 4 bases had no gene match. The CDR3 runs 13 residues. The CDR3 region has the DNA TGTGCCAGCAGGGCAGGGGGCTCTCAGCCCCAGCATTTT. Its translation is CASRAGGSQPQHF.

The chain uses TRBV18 and TRBJ1-1, with 10 bases that match TRBD1. V shed 3 bases and J 6 bases; nucleotides not matched to a gene: 4. The CDR3 is made up of 14 amino acids. Germline V lookup: CDR1 KGHSH, CDR2 LQKENI. This chain's CDR3 is CASSPRDRGSEAFF. CDR3 in DNA: TGTGCCAGCTCACCCCGGGACAGGGGCTCTGAAGCTTTCTTT.

The chain uses TRBV2 and TRBJ2-5; 7 bases agree with TRBD1. V shed 7 bases, J shed 4 bases, and the junction held 9 bases outside the gene matches. The length of the CDR3 is 14 residues. The germline CDR1 and CDR2 sequences are SNHLY and FYNNEI. The CDR3 DNA is TGTGCCAGCAATTTCTACAGGGGCGGAGAGACCCAGTACTTC. Encoded protein: CASNFYRGGETQYF.

The chain employs TRBV9 and TRBJ2-7; D unresolved. The CDR3 loop spans 14 amino acids. Germline CDR1 SGDLS, CDR2 YYNGEE. V was pared by 5 bases and J by 1 base, with 13 bases between. For the CDR3, the DNA is TGTGCCAGCAGTCCACAGTTGAATTCCTACGAGCAGTACTTC. This encodes CASSPQLNSYEQYF.

This chain uses TRBV19 with TRBJ1-2, with a weak D call TRBD1 (5 bases). The V and J ends lost 9 bases and 5 bases respectively, with 19 bases between them. The germline CDR1 and CDR2 sequences are LNHDA and SQIVND (reference sequence). The CDR3 consists of 14 residues. CDR3 sequence reads: CASNWGLGSYGYTF. CDR3 in DNA: TGTGCCAGCAATTGGGGCCTTGGATCGTATGGCTACACCTTC.

This clone was seen more than once but under ten times. The CDR3 spells CASSLGQALYSNQPQHF. CDR3 DNA: TGTGCCAGTAGTTTGGGACAGGCGCTTTATAGCAATCAGCCCCAGCATTTT. The chain employs TRBV19 and TRBJ1-5; 8 bases align to TRBD1. The CDR3 extends over 17 amino acids. The V and J ends lost 5 bases and 0 bases, in that order; junction bases with no gene match: 9. The V gene's germline CDR1 is LNHDA and CDR2 SQIVND (reference sequence).

V usage is TRBV28 and J usage is TRBJ1-2; 9 bases map to TRBD1. The CDR3 consists of 13 residues. V lost 3 bases and J lost 7; bases outside the gene matches: 3. CDR1 MDHEN and CDR2 SYDVKM come from the germline V gene. For the CDR3, the DNA is TGTGCCAGCAGTTTTGGACAGGGGTTTGGCTACACCTTC. Translation gives CASSFGQGFGYTF.